This T cell receptor (beta chain) was obtained from a study of T cells after yellow fever vaccination. Study results and limitations: Compared with primary, the secondary response was weaker and peaked at day 5, not 15.

One entry per CDR3 protein, called by TCRdb with MiXCR from the 5' RACE reads. The repertoire holds over 150,000 distinct CDR3 sequences, roughly 6.4% seen once, with roughly 3% in the top ten. Germline V gene lookup returns CDR1 MDHEN and CDR2 SYDVKM. V was pared by 3 bases and J by 5 bases, with 8 bases of the junction left unmatched. CDR3 size: 16 residues. This clonotype has ten or more counts. Its antigen is still unknown. The clonotype originates from a man aged 18 to 30 who received the YFV17D yellow fever vaccine. This chain uses TRBV28 with TRBJ1-1; 11 positions agree with TRBD1. Here the sequenced sample was CD4+ T cells sorted from PBMCs, taken on the day of the first yellow fever vaccination. CDR3 sequence reads: CASSFSGQGARTEAFF. CDR3 sequence (DNA): TGTGCCAGCAGTTTCAGCGGACAGGGGGCGAGAACTGAAGCTTTCTTT.